This T cell receptor beta chain was retrieved from a study of CD8 T cells in ankylosing spondylitis. Findings and limits, study-wide: Seemingly characteristic of ankylosing spondylitis blood was a TCR beta motif consisting of under ten highly homologous variants.

Using its own MiXCR run on the 5' RACE reads, TCRdb lists one record per CDR3 protein. The sample consists of around 770,000 distinct CDR3 sequences, over 15% of them appearing once. This clonotype appeared a few times. The antigen remains unidentified. V lost 2 bases to trimming and J lost 0 bases, with 11 bases between them. CDR1 and CDR2 (germline): DFQATT, SNEGSKA (reference sequence). The CDR3 has 15 residues. This TCR derives from a male donor with ankylosing spondylitis. Sequenced material: blood, either unsorted or a sorted T cell fraction (not recorded which). V is TRBV20-1 and J is TRBJ2-1; possibly TRBD2 for D (5 bases). CDR3 sequence (DNA): TGCAGTGCTAGAAACTATCTAGCCTCCTACAATGAGCAGTTCTTC. Translation: CSARNYLASYNEQFF.